Described below is a single TCR beta chain sequence and its context. As processed by the authors: From reference gene primer amplification, estimates of nucleated cell counts were derived. Libraries were prepared by immunoSEQ multiplex PCR; TCRdb keeps only in-frame clonotypes and omits some of them. V and J calls and clone size follow that table, whereas D and trimming were derived from the DNA. The sample includes some 130,000 clones, about 70% seen only once; the top ten take approximately 14%. The data are from a study of blood T cell repertoires in COVID-19. In the study overall: Spain, Italy and the United States supplied samples that represented acute and convalescent COVID-19.

The CDR3 loop spans 16 amino acids. Looked up from germline, CDR1 is SGHTA and CDR2 is FQGTGA. Trimming removed 0 bases from V and 1 base from J, with 9 bases in between. Sequenced sample: peripheral blood. V and J are TRBV7-3 and TRBJ2-2, with a weak D call TRBD1 (6 bases). The clonotype was recovered from a man older than 75 with acute or convalescent COVID-19. Here the CDR3 DNA reads TGTGCCAGCAGCTTAACCCGGGACAAGAACACCGGGGAGCTGTTTTTT. Translation: CASSLTRDKNTGELFF.